These 32 T cell receptor beta chains came from one sample sequenced in a study of beta chain features in type 1 diabetes. Expressed TCRB transcripts were sequenced because the isolated RNA had all been reverse transcribed beforehand. TCRdb's table, derived via immunoSEQ multiplex PCR, lists solely in-frame clones and lacks some. The table shows fewer than 300,000 clones, with roughly 20% occurring only once. Study-level points and caveats: There was a moderate but significant shortening of TCRB CDR3s in all four CD4+ subsets of Type 1 diabetes patients.

Antigens of these TCRs are unknown. Sequences were obtained from naive CD4+ T cells from blood. The receptors stem from a woman aged 40 to 49 with type 1 diabetes.

J is TRBJ2-2 and V is TRBV9; 10 positions agree with TRBD2. The CDR3 has 15 residues. Germline assignment: CDR1 SGDLS and CDR2 YYNGEE. V lost 2 bases and J lost 4; bases outside the gene matches: 2. The CDR3 is CASSVRTSGTGELFF. In DNA form, the CDR3 reads TGTGCCAGCAGCGTCCGGACTAGCGGCACCGGGGAGCTGTTTTTT.

This clone appeared a few times. The chain uses TRBV27 and TRBJ2-5; 8 nucleotides line up with TRBD1. The germline V gene encodes CDR1 MNHEY and CDR2 SMNVEV (reference sequence). Trimming at V came to 5 bases and at J to 4 bases, leaving 9 bases not matched to a gene. The CDR3 runs to 15 residues. The CDR3 DNA is TGTGCCAGCAGTCTACGGACAGGGTGGGGAGAGACCCAGTACTTC. It is translated as CASSLRTGWGETQYF.

This clone has only a few counts. This chain links TRBV4-2 with TRBJ2-5, with D possibly matching TRBD2 (6 bases). Germline-derived CDR1 and CDR2 are LGHNA and YNFKEQ. With 0 bases removed from V and 2 bases from J, the gap between germline ends came to 10 bases. CDR3 size: 15 residues. The CDR3 sequence: CASSQDVAGQETQYF. As DNA, the CDR3 is TGTGCCAGCAGCCAAGATGTCGCGGGACAAGAGACCCAGTACTTC.

The rearrangement links TRBV29-1 to TRBJ1-2; 11 positions match TRBD1. Germline loops: CDR1 SQVTM, CDR2 ANQGSEA. The CDR3 extends over 16 amino acids. With V trimmed by 6 bases and J by 3 bases, 12 bases remained unmatched. This CDR3 is CSVPLGQGAMDYGYTF. The CDR3 region has the DNA TGCAGCGTACCACTAGGACAGGGGGCGATGGACTATGGCTACACCTTC. The full variable domain, in which reference TRBV29-1 and TRBJ1-2 provide the parts outside the CDR3, is SAVISQKPSRDICQRGTSLTIQCQVDSQVTMMFWYRQQPGQSLTLIATANQGSEATYESGFVIDKFPISRPNLTFSTLTVSNMSPEDSSIYLCSVPLGQGAMDYGYTFGSGTRLTVV.

The chain employs TRBV4-3 and TRBJ1-4, with a weak D call TRBD1 (6 bases). In germline, CDR1 is LGHNA, CDR2 YSLEER. The CDR3 length is 14 residues. The V gene lost 0 bases and the J gene lost 11 bases, with 13 bases spanning the gap. The chain's CDR3 is CASSQERGTGKLFF. CDR3 in DNA: TGCGCCAGCAGCCAAGAGAGGGGAACAGGGAAACTGTTTTTT.

The chain has TRBV9 and TRBJ2-1, with D maybe TRBD2 (5 bases). Germline-derived CDR1 and CDR2 are SGDLS and YYNGEE. This CDR3 contains 11 residues. V was cut by 3 bases and J by 8 bases, with 6 bases left in between. CDR3 nucleotides: TGTGCCAGCAGCGGGGGAGATGAGCAGTTCTTC. The encoded protein is CASSGGDEQFF.

This clone was seen a handful of times. This rearrangement joins TRBV7-2 to TRBJ2-2, with D possibly TRBD1 on 5 matching bases. V was trimmed by 1 base and J by 5 bases, leaving 14 bases between them. Per the germline V gene, CDR1 is SGHTA and CDR2 is FQGNSA. This CDR3 is 16 amino acids long. The DNA for the CDR3 is TGTGCCAGCAGCTTAGATGCAGGGCTGAGGACCGGGGAGCTGTTTTTT. Its protein product is CASSLDAGLRTGELFF.

This clone was seen a few times. The chain recombines TRBV9 with TRBJ1-4, with TRBD1 identical over 9 bases. Germline trimming cut 3 bases from V and 10 bases from J; bases unmatched to any gene: 7. Germline V gene lookup returns CDR1 SGDLS and CDR2 YYNGEE. CDR3 length: 14 residues. The DNA of the CDR3 is TGTGCCAGCAGCGCGGGGACAGGGCAAGGAAAACTGTTTTTT. Protein sequence: CASSAGTGQGKLFF.

This chain connects TRBV14 to TRBJ2-1; D gene unclear. The V and J ends lost 1 base and 1 base respectively, with 8 bases between them. Germline CDR1 is SGHDN and CDR2 is FVKESK. The length of the CDR3 is 15 residues. The CDR3 DNA reads as TGTGCCAGCAGCCAAGTTGGCGGATCCTACAATGAGCAGTTCTTC. Protein: CASSQVGGSYNEQFF.

This clone was detected only a few times. The chain links TRBV28 to TRBJ2-7; 8 bases fit TRBD1. CDR3 length: 15 residues. CDR1 MDHEN and CDR2 SYDVKM come from the germline V gene. V shed 4 bases and J 4 bases; nucleotides not matched to a gene: 9. The CDR3 DNA follows: TGTGCCAGCAGTTCTTCCGCCGGGACAGGATACGAGCAGTACTTC. Translating gives CASSSSAGTGYEQYF.

This clone was seen a handful of times. This chain links TRBV18 with TRBJ2-7, with 7 bases lining up with TRBD1. In germline, CDR1 is KGHSH, CDR2 LQKENI. This CDR3 has 14 residues. J lost 3 bases, V lost 6 bases, and 8 bases had no gene match. The CDR3 here is CASSRWTGDYEQYF. The CDR3 bases are TGTGCCAGCTCCCGGTGGACAGGCGACTACGAGCAGTACTTC. The full variable domain, in which reference TRBV18 and TRBJ2-7 provide the parts outside the CDR3, is NAGVMQNPRHLVRRRGQEARLRCSPMKGHSHVYWYRQLPEEGLKFMVYLQKENIIDESGMPKERFSAEFPKEGPSILRIQQVVRGDSAAYFCASSRWTGDYEQYFGPGTRLTVT.

This clone was seen only a few times. The genes are TRBV4-2 and TRBJ2-3; TRBD1 might be the D (6 bases). Trimming removed 4 bases from V and 6 bases from J, with 14 bases in between. In germline, CDR1 is LGHNA, CDR2 YNFKEQ. The CDR3 covers 14 residues. CDR3 residues: CASSPYRDSDTQYF. CDR3 sequence (DNA): TGTGCCAGCAGCCCATACAGGGATTCGGATACGCAGTATTTT.

There are a few counts of this clone. The chain is built from TRBV29-1 and TRBJ2-3; the match to TRBD2 covers 13 bases. The V gene end was trimmed by 4 bases and the J gene end by 0 bases; junction bases not matched to a gene: 1. The CDR3 is 15 amino acids. Germline loops: CDR1 SQVTM, CDR2 ANQGSEA. The CDR3 loop is CSVVLAGGSTDTQYF. The CDR3 DNA sequence: TGCAGCGTTGTACTAGCGGGAGGGAGCACAGATACGCAGTATTTT.

This clone occurred a few times. This sequence joins TRBV7-2 and TRBJ2-2, with 11 bases fitting TRBD1. CDR3 length: 17 amino acids. Losses at the gene ends were 8 bases for V and 7 bases for J; bases not matched to a gene: 15. CDR1 and CDR2 (germline): SGHTA, FQGNSA. CDR3 amino acids: CASSLSDRGRWVGELFF. DNA for the CDR3: TGTGCCAGCTCCTTATCGGACAGGGGGCGCTGGGTCGGGGAGCTGTTTTTT.

V is TRBV4-1 and J is TRBJ2-3, with D perhaps matching TRBD2 (6 bases). Germline assignment: CDR1 MGHRA and CDR2 YSYEKL. CDR3 length: 16 residues. The ends were cut back, 3 bases at V and 2 bases at J, with 15 bases in the middle. The CDR3 region is CASSHSSGLLTDTQYF. The CDR3 coding sequence is TGCGCCAGCAGCCATTCCTCGGGACTCCTCACAGATACGCAGTATTTT.

The V gene is TRBV28, the J gene TRBJ2-1, with 7 bases matching TRBD1. The length of the CDR3 is 16 residues. Trimming cost V 5 bases and J 0 bases; bases outside gene matches: 7. Germline lookup yields CDR1 MDHEN and CDR2 SYDVKM. DNA for the CDR3: TGTGCCAGCAGTACCTTGGGACAGAGCTCCTACAATGAGCAGTTCTTC. Its protein product is CASSTLGQSSYNEQFF. The full variable domain, with the rest looked up from reference TRBV28 and TRBJ2-1, is DVKVTQSSRYLVKRTGEKVFLECVQDMDHENMFWYRQDPGLGLRLIYFSYDVKMKEKGDIPEGYSVSREKKERFSLILESASTNQTSMYLCASSTLGQSSYNEQFFGPGTRLTVL.

This clone came up a few times. The chain is built from TRBV7-2 and TRBJ1-2; no clear D gene. Germline assignment: CDR1 SGHTA and CDR2 FQGNSA. Trimming removed 1 base from V and 8 bases from J, with 11 bases in between. The CDR3 consists of 13 residues. The CDR3 sequence is CASSLDGRGGYTF. The DNA of the CDR3 is TGTGCCAGCAGCTTAGACGGTCGGGGAGGCTACACCTTC.

The sample holds a few counts of this clone. This chain connects TRBV4-3 to TRBJ2-1, with D perhaps matching TRBD2 (6 bases). The CDR3 is made up of 16 amino acids. Trimming stripped 3 bases from V and 8 bases from J, with 20 bases between. Germline V gene sequence: CDR1 LGHNA, CDR2 YSLEER. CDR3 residues: CASSQRWRGGGDEQFF. The CDR3 coding sequence is TGCGCCAGCAGCCAGAGGTGGCGGGGAGGAGGGGATGAGCAGTTCTTC.

This chain links TRBV27 with TRBJ2-7; D might be TRBD2 (6 bases). In germline, CDR1 is MNHEY, CDR2 SMNVEV (reference sequence). V was shortened by 2 bases and J by 9 bases, with 20 bases between the two germline ends. This CDR3 contains 15 residues. CDR3 in DNA: TGTGCCAGCAGTTTAAGGGAGGCCTTCGGAGGCGTGCAGTACTTC. Translated: CASSLREAFGGVQYF.

The chain employs TRBV5-1 and TRBJ2-1, with 14 bases identical to TRBD2. The V and J ends lost 4 bases and 0 bases, in that order; junction bases with no gene match: 3. The CDR3 runs 17 residues. Germline assignment: CDR1 SGHRS and CDR2 YFSETQ. The CDR3 loop is CASSTGTSGSSYNEQFF. The CDR3 DNA reads TGCGCCAGCAGCACAGGGACTAGCGGGAGCTCCTACAATGAGCAGTTCTTC.

This clone was detected a few times. CDR3: CASSIQVARNGAFF. The CDR3 DNA sequence: TGTGCCAGTAGTATCCAGGTGGCCAGGAATGGAGCTTTCTTT. The J gene is TRBJ1-1, the V gene TRBV19; D unclear. The CDR3 runs to 14 residues. Germline lookup yields CDR1 LNHDA and CDR2 SQIVND (reference sequence). V shed 3 bases and J shed 10 bases, with 18 bases lying between them.

This clone was detected a few times. The genes are TRBV30 and TRBJ1-2; possible D gene TRBD1, 5 bases. The CDR3 totals 15 residues. V was clipped by 4 bases and J by 7 bases, with 22 bases between them. Germline loops: CDR1 GTSNPN, CDR2 SVGIG (reference sequence). This CDR3 reads CAWTLGLGQSLGYTF. The CDR3 DNA follows: TGTGCCTGGACCCTGGGGCTCGGGCAGTCCCTTGGCTACACCTTC.

About this clone itself: This specimen includes other DNA sequences encoding the same CDR3. The J gene is TRBJ1-1, the V gene TRBV18; D is uncertain. Germline V gene data show CDR1 as KGHSH and CDR2 as LQKENI. Trimming removed 2 bases from V and 0 bases from J, with 4 bases in between. This CDR3 has 13 residues. CDR3 nucleotides: TGTGCCAGCTCACCAAGCGTGAACACTGAAGCTTTCTTT. As protein: CASSPSVNTEAFF.

The gene calls are TRBV28 and TRBJ2-7; D is ambiguous. The CDR3 is made up of 13 amino acids. The germline V gene has CDR1 MDHEN and CDR2 SYDVKM. Trimming removed 6 bases from V and 0 bases from J, with 9 bases in between. CDR3 nucleotides: TGTGCCAGCAGCCTGAAGCCCTCCTACGAGCAGTACTTC. Protein product: CASSLKPSYEQYF. Full variable domain (remainder filled in from reference TRBV28 and TRBJ2-7): DVKVTQSSRYLVKRTGEKVFLECVQDMDHENMFWYRQDPGLGLRLIYFSYDVKMKEKGDIPEGYSVSREKKERFSLILESASTNQTSMYLCASSLKPSYEQYFGPGTRLTVT.

Only a few counts were recorded for this clone. Here the CDR3 reads CASSQDAGREYEQYF. CDR3 bases: TGCGCCAGCAGCCAAGACGCTGGTCGGGAATACGAGCAGTACTTC. The chain joins TRBV4-3 to TRBJ2-7; a possible D gene is TRBD2 (5 bases). CDR1 is LGHNA and CDR2 is YSLEER in the germline V gene. The CDR3 sequence is 15 residues long. V was pared by 0 bases and J by 4 bases, with 13 bases between.

The rearrangement uses TRBV30 and TRBJ2-1; 9 nucleotides line up with TRBD2. The V gene's germline CDR1 is GTSNPN and CDR2 SVGIG (reference sequence). The CDR3 is 12 amino acids. Written as DNA, the CDR3 is TGTGCACTGCGGGCGGGAGGGCGTGAGCAGTTCTTC. This encodes CALRAGGREQFF.

The genes are TRBV29-1 and TRBJ2-5; maybe TRBD2 (7 bases). The CDR3 is 13 residues long. The germline CDR1 and CDR2 sequences are SQVTM and ANQGSEA. V was trimmed by 7 bases and J by 5 bases, leaving 17 bases between them. DNA for the CDR3: TGCAGCGCCAGTTACAAGGGGGGGGAGACCCAGTACTTC. Its protein product is CSASYKGGETQYF.

This clone was detected a few times. The V gene is TRBV19, the J gene TRBJ2-5; 8 bases match TRBD1. Germline V gene sequence: CDR1 LNHDA, CDR2 SQIVND (reference sequence). This CDR3 region has 14 residues. V lost 6 bases to trimming and J lost 4 bases; unmatched junction nucleotides: 7. The CDR3 nucleotides are TGTGCCAGTAGAAGGACAGGGAATGCAGAGACCCAGTACTTC. Translation: CASRRTGNAETQYF.

The chain joins TRBV7-9 to TRBJ2-5, with a weak D call TRBD2 (5 bases). Germline loops: CDR1 SEHNR, CDR2 FQNEAQ (reference sequence). The CDR3 is 15 residues long. Trimming took off 4 bases at V and 4 bases at J, with 16 bases between the two ends. The CDR3 spells CASSSINRGPETQYF. The CDR3 DNA reads as TGTGCCAGCAGCTCCATCAATAGAGGGCCAGAGACCCAGTACTTC. Filled out from reference TRBV7-9 and TRBJ2-5, the complete variable domain reads DTGVSQNPRHKITKRGQNVTFRCDPISEHNRLYWYRQTLGQGPEFLTYFQNEAQLEKSRLLSDRFSAERPKGSFSTLEIQRTEQGDSAMYLCASSSINRGPETQYFGPGTRLLVL.

V usage is TRBV6-5 and J usage is TRBJ1-5; TRBD1 matches 8 bases. The ends lost 6 bases at V and 7 bases at J; junction bases unmatched: 8. The CDR3 runs to 14 residues. CDR1 is MNHEY, CDR2 SVGAGI, per germline. The CDR3 region is CASSLGQGGQPQHF. The DNA for the CDR3 is TGTGCCAGCAGCCTTGGACAGGGAGGCCAGCCCCAGCATTTT.

This rearrangement joins TRBV28 to TRBJ2-4; D unclear. This CDR3 contains 15 residues. Germline assignment: CDR1 MDHEN and CDR2 SYDVKM. The V end lost 2 bases, the J end lost 0 bases, and 8 bases lay between the germline ends. The CDR3 sequence: CASSLGSLAKNIQYF. The CDR3 region has the DNA TGTGCCAGCAGTTTAGGTAGCCTAGCCAAAAACATTCAGTACTTC. The variable domain in full, completed from reference TRBV28 and TRBJ2-4, reads DVKVTQSSRYLVKRTGEKVFLECVQDMDHENMFWYRQDPGLGLRLIYFSYDVKMKEKGDIPEGYSVSREKKERFSLILESASTNQTSMYLCASSLGSLAKNIQYFGAGTRLSVL.

In this sample, this clone turned up a few times. The rearrangement links TRBV30 to TRBJ2-2; the D is unclear. CDR1 and CDR2 (germline): GTSNPN, SVGIG (reference sequence). The CDR3 runs 14 residues. The V end was cut by 2 bases, the J end by 5 bases, with 12 bases between. The CDR3 loop reads CAWSKGGYTGELFF. The CDR3 bases are TGTGCCTGGAGTAAAGGCGGTTATACCGGGGAGCTGTTTTTT.